The present entry profiles one T cell receptor (beta chain) with its context. Blood was obtained at the first hyperthyroidism diagnosis, which preceded any ophthalmopathy symptoms. From more than 9.5 ml of fresh peripheral blood, PBMCs were isolated. The data stem from a study of T cells in Graves' hyperthyroidism and ophthalmopathy. Study-level background: Peripheral blood was obtained at initial diagnosis, preceding any treatment.

The CDR3 consists of 13 residues. Trimming cost V 5 bases and J 5 bases; bases outside gene matches: 6. Germline CDR1 DFQATT, CDR2 SNEGSKA (reference sequence). Amplification of TCR beta CDR3 regions used RNA as the template. TCR CDR3 underwent first-round RT-PCR with the HTBI primer set. MiXCR, run by TCRdb on the multiplex PCR reads, gives a single entry per CDR3 protein. Of around 300,000 distinct CDR3 sequences in the sample, about 14% were seen once. The material sequenced was blood. The chain couples TRBV20-1 to TRBJ1-1, with 9 positions matching TRBD1. The source of this sequence is a woman aged 25 to 39 with Graves' hyperthyroidism that later progressed to Graves' ophthalmopathy. The CDR3 bases are TGCAGTGCTGACCGGGACAGGGCTACTGAAGCTTTCTTT. Protein: CSADRDRATEAFF.